Presented here are 13 T cell receptor beta chains from one specimen sequenced in a study of regulatory T cells in long-lasting Graves disease. Time point defined: newly diagnosed GD, antithyroid drugs for less than 3 months. Construction of the TCR library relied on RNA isolated from PBMCs. Construction of the TCR beta libraries employed iRepertoire HTBI primers in conjunction with Arm-PCR of CDR3 regions. TCRdb independently ran MiXCR on the multiplex PCR reads; one entry per CDR3 protein. The sample lists 300,000 to 400,000 distinct CDR3 sequences, 15% to 17% seen once, with 20% to 25% in the top ten. Material: peripheral blood mononuclear cells (PBMCs), obtained at new diagnosis, from a patient treated with antithyroid drugs. Receptors originate from a female donor with Graves disease.

This clonotype was counted ten times or more. The chain has TRBV7-9 and TRBJ2-1; the match to TRBD2 covers 13 bases. Unmatched junction bases numbered 13, after V lost 5 bases and J lost 3 bases. Germline V gene lookup returns CDR1 SEHNR and CDR2 FQNEAQ (reference sequence). The CDR3 consists of 19 residues. This CDR3 reads CASSPGTSGILVIYNEQFF. Written as DNA, the CDR3 is TGTGCCAGCAGCCCCGGGACTAGCGGGATCCTAGTCATCTACAATGAGCAGTTCTTC.

This clonotype occurred many times. The chain employs TRBV5-1 and TRBJ1-1, with D possibly being TRBD1 (6 bases). The CDR3 has 16 amino acids. Trimming left V 4 bases short and J 1 base short, with 17 bases between. The germline CDR1 and CDR2 sequences are SGHRS and YFSETQ. CDR3 sequence: CASSNPQGAQNTEAFF. In nucleotides, the CDR3 is TGCGCCAGCAGCAACCCACAGGGAGCGCAGAACACTGAAGCTTTCTTT.

A note on this clonotype: At one end the junction does not follow the germline gene, possibly because of a read error. The V call is TRBV27, the J call TRBJ1-1; D might be TRBD1 (5 bases). CDR3 size: 13 residues. In germline, CDR1 is MNHEY, CDR2 SMNVEV (reference sequence). The CDR3 coding sequence is TGTGCCAGCCGTTTGGGGGGTTACACTGAAGCTTTCTTT. Protein product: CASRLGGYTEAFF.

This clonotype was observed a handful of times. The rearrangement uses TRBV9 and TRBJ2-7, with D maybe TRBD2 (7 bases). This CDR3 has 14 amino acids. CDR1 and CDR2 (germline): SGDLS, YYNGEE. Trimming pared 2 bases from V and 6 bases from J, leaving 15 bases between. This chain's CDR3 is CASSVFLGGGEQYF. For the CDR3, the DNA is TGTGCCAGCAGCGTTTTCCTGGGAGGGGGCGAGCAGTACTTC.

This clonotype came up many times. The junction and the germline gene differ at one end; a read error may be behind it. The V gene is TRBV20-1, the J gene TRBJ2-7; 11 bases map to TRBD2. This CDR3 has 14 residues. The germline V gene has CDR1 DFQATT and CDR2 SNEGSKA (reference sequence). In DNA form, the CDR3 reads TGCAGTGCTAGGCTAGCGGGAGGCACCTACGGGCAGTACTTC. The encoded protein is CSARLAGGTYGQYF.

CDR3 amino acids: CASMGGRSYNSPLHF. CDR3 bases: TGTGCCTCGATGGGGGGACGCTCCTATAATTCACCCCTCCACTTT. The chain recombines TRBV19 with TRBJ1-6; a weak D match, TRBD1 (5 bases). CDR1 LNHDA and CDR2 SQIVND come from the germline V gene (reference sequence). The CDR3 runs 15 residues. V lost 11 bases and J lost 0, with 14 bases in between.

This clonotype was counted ten times or more. J is TRBJ2-1 and V is TRBV7-2, with 7 bases matching TRBD2. V trimming: 2 bases; J trimming: 6 bases; junction bases outside the gene matches: 10. The CDR3 totals 16 residues. CDR1 and CDR2 (germline): SGHTA, FQGNSA. This CDR3 reads CASSLNLNSGGNEQFF. CDR3 coding DNA: TGTGCCAGCAGCTTAAATTTAAACTCGGGGGGCAATGAGCAGTTCTTC.

The table lists this clonotype with many counts. The rearrangement joins TRBV3-1 to TRBJ1-5; D remains ambiguous. V lost 1 base, J lost 7 bases, and 5 bases lay in between. Germline loops: CDR1 LGHDT, CDR2 YNNKEL (reference sequence). The length of the CDR3 is 12 residues. CDR3 loop: CASSQAMQPQHF. DNA for the CDR3: TGTGCCAGCAGCCAAGCGATGCAGCCCCAGCATTTT.

This clonotype was observed a handful of times. The chain joins TRBV19 to TRBJ2-3; D not certain. Trimming shortened V by 3 bases and J by 1 base, and 5 bases separated the two germline ends. Germline-derived CDR1 and CDR2 are LNHDA and SQIVND (reference sequence). The CDR3 runs to 13 residues. The CDR3 DNA reads as TGTGCCAGTAGTATTCACGGCACAGATACGCAGTATTTT. Its protein product is CASSIHGTDTQYF.

The chain carries TRBV4-1 and TRBJ1-3, with unresolved D. Trimming removed 0 bases at V and 3 bases at J, with 12 bases between. The CDR3 sequence is 16 residues long. Germline-derived CDR1 and CDR2 are MGHRA and YSYEKL. CDR3: CASSQERRASGNTIYF. CDR3 nucleotide sequence: TGCGCCAGCAGCCAAGAAAGGAGGGCAAGTGGAAACACCATATATTTT.

This clonotype was detected ten times or more. The chain links TRBV4-1 to TRBJ2-2; the match to TRBD1 covers 7 bases. This CDR3 comprises 17 residues. Germline CDR1 reads MGHRA; CDR2 reads YSYEKL. Germline trimming cut 0 bases from V and 10 bases from J; bases unmatched to any gene: 14. DNA for the CDR3: TGCGCCAGCAGCCAAGAAGGAGCACAGGGGAGTGGAGAGGAGCTGTTTTTT. Translated: CASSQEGAQGSGEELFF.

The sample holds many counts of this clonotype. The genes are TRBV18 and TRBJ2-3; D assignment may be TRBD1 or TRBD2 (6 bases each). There are 14 residues in the CDR3. V dropped 11 bases and J dropped 2 bases, with 17 bases sitting between them. Germline assignment: CDR1 KGHSH and CDR2 LQKENI. The CDR3 DNA follows: TGTGCCTCGAAGTGGGGGGCCAACACAGATACGCAGTATTTT. Its protein is CASKWGANTDTQYF.

The sample holds a few counts of this clonotype. The chain recombines TRBV27 with TRBJ2-1, with 10 bases identical to TRBD1. Unmatched junction bases numbered 6, after V lost 10 bases and J lost 6 bases. This CDR3 contains 13 residues. Germline loops: CDR1 MNHEY, CDR2 SMNVEV (reference sequence). CDR3 DNA sequence: TGTGCCACCGGGACAGGGGTGGGCAATGAGCAGTTCTTC. Translated, it gives CATGTGVGNEQFF.